The present T cell receptor (beta chain) was sequenced within a study of beta chain features in type 1 diabetes. CD4+ cells of the naive, central memory, regulatory and stem cell-like memory types were sorted via CD45RO/CCR7/CD25/CD127/CD95/CD27. Over 95% purity was reached by all sorted populations. This clone has just a few counts. Antigen: not known. Findings and caveats of the study: Whether TCRB rearrangement is influenced by HLA type was left unresolved in this analysis. TCRB CDR3 length was moderately but significantly reduced in all four CD4+ subsets of Type 1 diabetes patients.

Reverse transcribing all isolated RNA meant expressed TCRB transcripts were sequenced. Assay used: immunoSEQ multiplex PCR; TCRdb lists only in-frame clones, some missing. The sample has 900,000 or so clones, 17% seen once. Trimming stripped 7 bases from V and 5 bases from J, with 17 bases between. The CDR3 consists of 14 residues. CDR1 is LNHDA and CDR2 is SQIVND in the germline V gene (reference sequence). The specimen was naive CD4+ T cells from blood. The receptor comes from a woman between 18 and 30 years old in good health. The chain carries TRBV19 and TRBJ1-1; TRBD1 might be the D (5 bases). CDR3 region: CASMGPGRSTEAFF. Here the CDR3 DNA reads TGTGCCAGTATGGGGCCAGGACGATCGACTGAAGCTTTCTTT.